Below, one TCR beta chain is given with its context. Its matching antigen is unknown. A much bigger clone sits one base away, suggesting this may be a read error. The entry originates in a study of neurological immune-mediated disorders. The study, taken as a whole, reports: For the multiple sclerosis repertoire cluster, an association with any clinical or MRI feature was absent. The level of TCR clonal expansion was highest in patients with HTLV-1-associated myelopathy and lowest in multiple sclerosis, where it fell below the level seen in healthy controls.

Looked up from germline, CDR1 is DFQATT and CDR2 is SNEGSKA (reference sequence). This CDR3 contains 12 residues. Source material was 2 million unsorted PBMCs, stored at -80 °C in RNAlater. In TCRdb, the 5' RACE reads were re-called with MiXCR into one record per CDR3 protein. The repertoire holds more than 60,000 distinct CDR3 sequences, with over 3.5% as singletons. The gene calls are TRBV20-1 and TRBJ2-3, with 8 bases matching TRBD2. The sample taken for sequencing was PBMCs. This TCR derives from a woman aged 50 to 60 with multiple sclerosis. In DNA, the CDR3 is TGCAGTGCTTGGACTAGCACAGATACGCAGAATTTT. This gives the protein CSAWTSTDTQNF.